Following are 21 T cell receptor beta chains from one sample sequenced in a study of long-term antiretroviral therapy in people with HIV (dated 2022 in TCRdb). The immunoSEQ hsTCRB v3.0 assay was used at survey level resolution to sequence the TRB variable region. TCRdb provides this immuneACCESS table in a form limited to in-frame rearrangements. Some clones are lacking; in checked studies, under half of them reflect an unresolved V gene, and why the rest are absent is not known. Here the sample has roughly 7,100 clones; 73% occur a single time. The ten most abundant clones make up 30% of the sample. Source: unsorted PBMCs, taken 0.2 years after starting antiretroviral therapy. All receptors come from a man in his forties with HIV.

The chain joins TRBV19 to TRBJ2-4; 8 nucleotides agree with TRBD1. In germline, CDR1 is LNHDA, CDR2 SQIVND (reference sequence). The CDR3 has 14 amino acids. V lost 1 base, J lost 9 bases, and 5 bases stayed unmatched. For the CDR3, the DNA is TGTGCCAGTAGTATAGCAGGGGGCGCGGGCATTCAGTACTTC. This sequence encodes CASSIAGGAGIQYF.

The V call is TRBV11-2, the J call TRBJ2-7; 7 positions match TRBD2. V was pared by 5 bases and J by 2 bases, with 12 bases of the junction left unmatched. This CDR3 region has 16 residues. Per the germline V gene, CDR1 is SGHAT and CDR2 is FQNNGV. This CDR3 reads CASSPLTGRGPYEQYF. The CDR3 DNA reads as TGTGCCAGCAGCCCACTCACGGGGAGGGGCCCCTACGAGCAGTACTTC.

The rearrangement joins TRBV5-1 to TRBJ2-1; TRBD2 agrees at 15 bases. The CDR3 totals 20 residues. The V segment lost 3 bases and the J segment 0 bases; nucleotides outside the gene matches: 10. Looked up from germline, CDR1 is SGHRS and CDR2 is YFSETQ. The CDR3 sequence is CASSSPPGTSGGSSYNEQFF. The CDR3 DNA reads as TGCGCCAGCAGCTCTCCCCCCGGGACTAGCGGGGGGAGCTCCTACAATGAGCAGTTCTTC.

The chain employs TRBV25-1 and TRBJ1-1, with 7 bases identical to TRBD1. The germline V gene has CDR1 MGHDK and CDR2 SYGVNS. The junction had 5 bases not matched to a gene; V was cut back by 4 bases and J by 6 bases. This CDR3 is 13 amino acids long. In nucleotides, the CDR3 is TGTGCCAGCAGTGTAGGGGGCCGGGCTGAAGCTTTCTTT. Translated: CASSVGGRAEAFF.

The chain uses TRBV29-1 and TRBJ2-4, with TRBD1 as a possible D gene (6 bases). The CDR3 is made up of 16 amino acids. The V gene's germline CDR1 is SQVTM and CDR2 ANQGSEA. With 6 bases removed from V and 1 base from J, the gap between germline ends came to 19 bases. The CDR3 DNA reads TGCAGCGTAAGGCGCCAGGGGAGTGGGGCCAAAAACATTCAGTACTTC. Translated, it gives CSVRRQGSGAKNIQYF.

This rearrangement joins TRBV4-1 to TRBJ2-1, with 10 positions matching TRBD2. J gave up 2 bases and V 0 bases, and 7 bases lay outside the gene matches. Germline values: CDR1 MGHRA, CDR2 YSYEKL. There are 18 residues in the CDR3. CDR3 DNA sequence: TGCGCCAGCAGCCAAGATATAGCGGGGGGCTACACCTACAATGAGCAGTTCTTC. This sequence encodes CASSQDIAGGYTYNEQFF.

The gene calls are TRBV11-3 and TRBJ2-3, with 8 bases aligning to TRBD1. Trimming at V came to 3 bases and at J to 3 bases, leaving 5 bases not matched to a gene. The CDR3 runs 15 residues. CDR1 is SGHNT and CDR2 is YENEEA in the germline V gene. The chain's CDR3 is CASSFWQGATDTQYF. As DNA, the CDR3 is TGTGCCAGCAGCTTTTGGCAGGGGGCGACAGATACGCAGTATTTT.

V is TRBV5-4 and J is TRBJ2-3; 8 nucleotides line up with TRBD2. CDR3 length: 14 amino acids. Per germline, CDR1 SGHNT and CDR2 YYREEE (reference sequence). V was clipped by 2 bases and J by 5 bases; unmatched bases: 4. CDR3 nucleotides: TGTGCCAGCAGCTTCGGGGGGGTGATAGATACGCAGTATTTT. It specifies CASSFGGVIDTQYF.

CDR3 loop: CSAREETQYF. The CDR3 region has the DNA TGCAGCGCTCGGGAAGAGACCCAGTACTTC. This chain joins TRBV29-1 and TRBJ2-5, with D unclear. The length of the CDR3 is 10 residues. Germline V CDR1 and CDR2: SQVTM, ANQGSEA. V was shortened by 7 bases and J by 3 bases, with 6 bases between the two germline ends.

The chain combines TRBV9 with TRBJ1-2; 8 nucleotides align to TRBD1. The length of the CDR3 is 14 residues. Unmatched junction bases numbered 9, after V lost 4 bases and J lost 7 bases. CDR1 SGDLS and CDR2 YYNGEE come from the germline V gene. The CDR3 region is CASSPMDRAAGYTF. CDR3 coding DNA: TGTGCCAGCAGCCCGATGGACAGGGCAGCTGGCTACACCTTC.

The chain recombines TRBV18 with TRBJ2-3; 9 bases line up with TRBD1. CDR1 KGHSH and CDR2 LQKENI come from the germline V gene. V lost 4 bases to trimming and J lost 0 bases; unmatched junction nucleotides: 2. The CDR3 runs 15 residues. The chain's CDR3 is CASSLGQGSTDTQYF. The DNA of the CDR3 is TGTGCCAGCTCACTCGGACAGGGGAGCACAGATACGCAGTATTTT.

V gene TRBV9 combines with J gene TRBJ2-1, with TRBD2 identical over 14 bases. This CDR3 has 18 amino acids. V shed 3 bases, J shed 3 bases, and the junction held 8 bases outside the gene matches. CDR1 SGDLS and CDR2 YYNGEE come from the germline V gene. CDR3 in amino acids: CASSAEGTSGGLYNEQFF. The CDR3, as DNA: TGTGCCAGCAGCGCTGAGGGGACTAGCGGGGGCCTCTACAATGAGCAGTTCTTC.

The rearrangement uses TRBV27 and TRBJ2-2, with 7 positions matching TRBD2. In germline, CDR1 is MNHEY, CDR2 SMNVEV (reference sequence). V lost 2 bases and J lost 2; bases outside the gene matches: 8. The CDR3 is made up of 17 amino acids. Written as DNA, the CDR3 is TGTGCCAGCAGTTTAATGTGGGGGGGACCTAACACCGGGGAGCTGTTTTTT. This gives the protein CASSLMWGGPNTGELFF.

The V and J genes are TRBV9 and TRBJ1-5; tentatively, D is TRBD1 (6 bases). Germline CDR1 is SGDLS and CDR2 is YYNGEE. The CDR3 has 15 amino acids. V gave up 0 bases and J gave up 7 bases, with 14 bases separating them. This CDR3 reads CASSVGAGAWQPQHF. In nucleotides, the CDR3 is TGTGCCAGCAGCGTAGGGGCGGGGGCATGGCAGCCCCAGCATTTT.

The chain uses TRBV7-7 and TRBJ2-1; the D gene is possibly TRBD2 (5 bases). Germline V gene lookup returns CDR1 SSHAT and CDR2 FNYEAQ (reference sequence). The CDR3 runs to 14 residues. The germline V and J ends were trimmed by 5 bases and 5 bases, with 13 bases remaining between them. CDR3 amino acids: CASSRGGGNNEQFF. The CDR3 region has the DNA TGTGCCAGCAGCCGTGGTGGAGGCAACAATGAGCAGTTCTTC.

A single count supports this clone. CDR3 loop: CASSLAPGSYEQYF. In nucleotides, the CDR3 is TGTGCCAGCAGTTTGGCGCCCGGCTCCTACGAGCAGTACTTC. The chain is built from TRBV27 and TRBJ2-7; D call uncertain. Deletions cut 3 bases from V and 0 bases from J, with 9 bases between. The CDR3 has 14 amino acids. CDR1 and CDR2 from the germline V gene are MNHEY and SMNVEV (reference sequence).

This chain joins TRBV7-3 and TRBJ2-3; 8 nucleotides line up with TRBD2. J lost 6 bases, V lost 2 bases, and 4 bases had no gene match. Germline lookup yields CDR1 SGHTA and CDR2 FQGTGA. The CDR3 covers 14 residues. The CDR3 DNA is TGTGCCAGCAGCTTAGTTAGCGGGGATGATACGCAGTATTTT. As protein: CASSLVSGDDTQYF.

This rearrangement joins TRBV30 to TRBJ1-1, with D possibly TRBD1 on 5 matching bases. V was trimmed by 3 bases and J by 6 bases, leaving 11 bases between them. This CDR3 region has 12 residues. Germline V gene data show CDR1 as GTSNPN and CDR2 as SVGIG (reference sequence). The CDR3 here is CAWRGGFAEAFF. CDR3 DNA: TGTGCCTGGAGGGGGGGTTTCGCTGAAGCTTTCTTT.

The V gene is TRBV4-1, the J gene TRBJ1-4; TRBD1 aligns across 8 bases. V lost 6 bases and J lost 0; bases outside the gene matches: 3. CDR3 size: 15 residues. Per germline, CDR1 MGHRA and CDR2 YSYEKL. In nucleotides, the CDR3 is TGCGCCAGCAGGGACAGGGCTGCAACTAATGAAAAACTGTTTTTT. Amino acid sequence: CASRDRAATNEKLFF.

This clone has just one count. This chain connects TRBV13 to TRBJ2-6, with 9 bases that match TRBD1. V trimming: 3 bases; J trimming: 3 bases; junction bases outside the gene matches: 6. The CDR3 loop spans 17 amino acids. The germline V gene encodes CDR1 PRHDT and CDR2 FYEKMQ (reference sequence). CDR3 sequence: CASSFGQGLGGANVLTF. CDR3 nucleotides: TGTGCCAGCAGCTTTGGACAGGGGTTAGGTGGGGCCAACGTCCTGACTTTC.

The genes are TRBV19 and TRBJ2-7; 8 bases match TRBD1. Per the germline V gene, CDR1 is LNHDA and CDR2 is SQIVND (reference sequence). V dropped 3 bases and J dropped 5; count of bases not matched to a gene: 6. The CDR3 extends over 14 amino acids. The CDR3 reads CASSMMTGADEQYF. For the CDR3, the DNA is TGTGCCAGTAGTATGATGACAGGGGCGGACGAGCAGTACTTC. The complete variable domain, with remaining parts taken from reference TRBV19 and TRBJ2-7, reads DGGITQSPKYLFRKEGQNVTLSCEQNLNHDAMYWYRQDPGQGLRLIYYSQIVNDFQKGDIAEGYSVSREKKESFPLTVTSAQKNPTAFYLCASSMMTGADEQYFGPGTRLTVT.